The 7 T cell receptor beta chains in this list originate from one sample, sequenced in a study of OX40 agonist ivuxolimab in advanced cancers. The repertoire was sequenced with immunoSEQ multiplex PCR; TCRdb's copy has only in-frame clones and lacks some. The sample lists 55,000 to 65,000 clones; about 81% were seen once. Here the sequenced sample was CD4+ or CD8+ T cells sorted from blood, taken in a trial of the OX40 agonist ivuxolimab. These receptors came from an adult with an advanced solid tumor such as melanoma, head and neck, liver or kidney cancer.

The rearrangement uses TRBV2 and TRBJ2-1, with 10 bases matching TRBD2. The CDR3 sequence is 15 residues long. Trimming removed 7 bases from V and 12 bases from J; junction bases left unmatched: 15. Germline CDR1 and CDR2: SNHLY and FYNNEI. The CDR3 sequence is CASTPLAGAPSRQFF. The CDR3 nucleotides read TGTGCCAGCACCCCCCTAGCGGGGGCCCCCTCCCGGCAGTTCTTC.

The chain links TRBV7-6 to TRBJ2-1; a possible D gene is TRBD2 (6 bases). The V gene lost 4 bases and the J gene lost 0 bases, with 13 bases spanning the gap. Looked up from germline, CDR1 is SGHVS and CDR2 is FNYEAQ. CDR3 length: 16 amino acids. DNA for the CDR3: TGTGCCAGCAGCTACCCTCACGGGAGCTCCTACAATGAGCAGTTCTTC. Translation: CASSYPHGSSYNEQFF.

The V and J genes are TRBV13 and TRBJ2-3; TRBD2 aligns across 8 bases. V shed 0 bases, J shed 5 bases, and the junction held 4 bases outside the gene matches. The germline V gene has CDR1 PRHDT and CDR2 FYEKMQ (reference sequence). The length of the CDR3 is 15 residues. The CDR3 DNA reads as TGTGCCAGCAGCTTAGGGGGACTAGTAGGAGATACGCAGTATTTT. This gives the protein CASSLGGLVGDTQYF.

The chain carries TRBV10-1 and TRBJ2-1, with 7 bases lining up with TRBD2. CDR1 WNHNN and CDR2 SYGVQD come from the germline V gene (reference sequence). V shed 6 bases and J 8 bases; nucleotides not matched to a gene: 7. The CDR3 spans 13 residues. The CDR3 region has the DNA TGCGCCAGCAGCCGGGACTATGGCTATGAGCAGTTCTTC. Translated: CASSRDYGYEQFF.

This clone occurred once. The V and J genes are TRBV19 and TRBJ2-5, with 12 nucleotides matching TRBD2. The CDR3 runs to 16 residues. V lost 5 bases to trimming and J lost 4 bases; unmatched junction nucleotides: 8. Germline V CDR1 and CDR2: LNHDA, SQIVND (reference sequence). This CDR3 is CASSPLLLAGGETQYF. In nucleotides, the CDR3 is TGTGCCAGTAGTCCGCTTTTACTAGCGGGAGGAGAGACCCAGTACTTC. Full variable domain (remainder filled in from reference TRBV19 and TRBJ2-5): DGGITQSPKYLFRKEGQNVTLSCEQNLNHDAMYWYRQDPGQGLRLIYYSQIVNDFQKGDIAEGYSVSREKKESFPLTVTSAQKNPTAFYLCASSPLLLAGGETQYFGPGTRLLVL.

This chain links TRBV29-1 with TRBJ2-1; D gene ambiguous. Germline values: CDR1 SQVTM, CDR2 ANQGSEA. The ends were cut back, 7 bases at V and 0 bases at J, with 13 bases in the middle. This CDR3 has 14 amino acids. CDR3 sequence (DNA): TGCAGCGCCTCGACTCCTAGCTCCTACAATGAGCAGTTCTTC. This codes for CSASTPSSYNEQFF.

The CDR3 protein is CASSEYGRVGTEAFF. CDR3 nucleotides: TGTGCCAGCAGTGAATACGGAAGGGTAGGGACTGAAGCTTTCTTT. This chain uses TRBV6-1 with TRBJ1-1, with D hard to call. The CDR3 runs to 15 residues. V shed 2 bases and J shed 5 bases, with 15 bases lying between them. Germline assignment: CDR1 MNHNS and CDR2 SASEGT.